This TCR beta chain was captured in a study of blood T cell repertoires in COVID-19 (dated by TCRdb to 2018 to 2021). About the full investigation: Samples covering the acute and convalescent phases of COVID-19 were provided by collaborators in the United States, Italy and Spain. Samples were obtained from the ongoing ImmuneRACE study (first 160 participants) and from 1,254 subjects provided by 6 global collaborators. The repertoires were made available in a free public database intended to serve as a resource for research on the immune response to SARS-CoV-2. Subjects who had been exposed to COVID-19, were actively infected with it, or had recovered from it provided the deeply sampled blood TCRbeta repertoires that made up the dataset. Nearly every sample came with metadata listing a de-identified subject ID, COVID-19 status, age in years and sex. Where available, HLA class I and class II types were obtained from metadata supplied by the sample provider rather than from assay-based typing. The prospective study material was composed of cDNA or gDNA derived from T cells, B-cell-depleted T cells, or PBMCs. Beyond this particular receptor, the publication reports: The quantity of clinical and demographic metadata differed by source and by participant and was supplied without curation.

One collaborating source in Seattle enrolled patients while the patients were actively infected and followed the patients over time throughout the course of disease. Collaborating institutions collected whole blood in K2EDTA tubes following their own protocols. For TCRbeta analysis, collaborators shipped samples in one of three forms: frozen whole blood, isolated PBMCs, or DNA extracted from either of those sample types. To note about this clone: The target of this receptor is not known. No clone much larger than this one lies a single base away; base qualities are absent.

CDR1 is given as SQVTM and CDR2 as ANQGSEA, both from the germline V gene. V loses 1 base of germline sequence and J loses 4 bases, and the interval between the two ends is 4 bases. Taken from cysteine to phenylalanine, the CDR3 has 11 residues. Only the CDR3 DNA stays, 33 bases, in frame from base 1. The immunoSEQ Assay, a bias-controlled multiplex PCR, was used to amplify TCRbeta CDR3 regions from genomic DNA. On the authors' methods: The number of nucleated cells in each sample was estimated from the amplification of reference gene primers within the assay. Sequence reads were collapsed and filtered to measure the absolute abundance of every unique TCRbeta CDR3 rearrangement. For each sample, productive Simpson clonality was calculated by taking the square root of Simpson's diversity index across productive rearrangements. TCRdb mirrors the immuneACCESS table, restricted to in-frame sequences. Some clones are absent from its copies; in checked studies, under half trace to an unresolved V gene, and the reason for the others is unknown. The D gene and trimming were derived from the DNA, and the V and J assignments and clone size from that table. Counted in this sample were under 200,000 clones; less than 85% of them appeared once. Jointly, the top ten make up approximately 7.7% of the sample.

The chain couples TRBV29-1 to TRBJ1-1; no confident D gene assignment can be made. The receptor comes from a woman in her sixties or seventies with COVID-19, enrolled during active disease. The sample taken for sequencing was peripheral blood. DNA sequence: TGCAGCGTTGAAGGGAGCACTGAAGCTTTCTTT. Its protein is CSVEGSTEAFF.